This note documents a single T cell receptor (beta chain) sequence. Its antigen is unknown. The sample belongs to a study of CXCR3-negative and CXCR3-positive naive CD8 T cells. Overall study context: Sequencing brought in 120 million to 150 million TRB reads altogether, and each library got about 1.5 +/- 0.3 million. Study-wide points: Against CXCR3-negative naive cells, CXCR3-positive naive cells showed more hydrophobic TRB CDR3s. Similar TRBV-TRBJ usage was seen in naive cells (both CXCR3-negative and CXCR3-positive), but memory cells differed.

This CDR3 contains 14 residues. Germline V gives CDR1 SEHNR, CDR2 FQNEAQ (reference sequence). 5' RACE that incorporated UMI labels was used to prepare the TRB cDNA libraries. From its re-call of the 5' RACE reads, TCRdb lists each CDR3 protein once, without DNA. This sample's clone table lists fewer than 90,000 distinct CDR3 sequences. Naive CD8+ T cells carried a CD45RO-CCR7+CD27+CD95- phenotype. This receptor was obtained from a human donor in good health. Some clones in this sample may be carry-over from other donors' samples. Sequencing was carried out using naive CXCR3+ CD8+ T cells from blood. The subset: CD45RO-CCR7+CD27+CD95- naive CD8+ T cells expressing CXCR3 (TNR3+). The chain recombines TRBV7-9 with TRBJ2-5; checking the TCRdb D call of TRBD1 is not possible without DNA. CDR3 sequence reads: CASGGTGGTETQYF.